The rows below give T cell receptor beta chains drawn from one sample of a study of cytomegalovirus exposure and HLA in healthy donors. Using immunoSEQ multiplex PCR, the repertoire was profiled, and TCRdb retains in-frame clones only, with some absent. The sample holds about 150,000 clones, 66% seen once. The sequencing sample was made of PBMCs. The source is a woman aged 55 to 70 in good health and CMV-seronegative. The conserved cysteine and the conserved F or W are not part of the CDR3 here. Fields, in order: J gene, V gene, CDR3 protein.

TRBJ1-5,TRBV4-3,ASSNRDRRAEVQPQH
TRBJ1-1,TRBV5-1,ASSLRQETEAF
TRBJ2-2,TRBV2,ASRGQIKNTGELF
TRBJ2-7,TRBV5-4,ASSLGGTPYEQY
TRBJ1-5,TRBV6-5,ASSRQGVGNQPQH
TRBJ1-5,TRBV19,ASTTGGNQPQH
TRBJ2-7,TRBV6-5,ASSSTGSSYEQY
TRBJ2-1,TRBV7-2,ASSLRAGGGEQF
TRBJ1-1,TRBV10-3,AITGTANTEAF
TRBJ2-5,TRBV7-8,ASSLGQGSETQY
TRBJ1-1,TRBV6-5,ASSPGTEAF
TRBJ1-6,TRBV11-1,ASSYEANSPLH
TRBJ2-7,TRBV5-4,ASSLGTSAPREWY
TRBJ2-5,TRBV2,ASSEVAGAETQY
TRBJ1-1,TRBV27,ASTRQGTGEAF
TRBJ1-4,TRBV20-1,SARLNEKLF
TRBJ1-1,TRBV5-1,ASSLSGDNTEAF
TRBJ2-1,TRBV2,ASSKRTSDNEQF
TRBJ2-1,TRBV7-9,ASSLTGSYNEQF
TRBJ1-2,TRBV19,ASSLPGGGYT
TRBJ2-1,TRBV29-1,SGRDPGEQF
TRBJ1-1,TRBV25-1,ASSDPWRTEAF
TRBJ2-6,TRBV19,ASRLTGANVLT
TRBJ1-1,TRBV6-6,ASSLGLGDTEAF
TRBJ2-7,TRBV5-5,ASSWDTYGQY
TRBJ1-1,TRBV25-1,ASSDPGQHTEAF
TRBJ2-1,TRBV7-9,SSSLSGGAHNEQF
TRBJ2-3,TRBV7-9,ASSQETDHTDTQY
TRBJ1-5,TRBV25-1,ASSESGDNQPQH
TRBJ1-4,TRBV7-7,ASSLTGADGEKLF
TRBJ1-3,TRBV28,ASSQDWGGSGNTIY
TRBJ2-2,TRBV2,ASKRAPRGTGELF
TRBJ2-3,TRBV5-1,ASSMDRGRNIGTDTQY
TRBJ2-3,TRBV18,ASSLGGGTDTQY
TRBJ1-5,TRBV4-2,ASSQDRTGGYSNQPQH
TRBJ2-5,TRBV7-3,ASSFHHRGEQETQY
TRBJ2-1,TRBV7-3,ASSLGQKTYNEQF
TRBJ2-2,TRBV5-6,ASSPNPRRTGELF
TRBJ2-1,TRBV29-1,SVEVRRGSGINAYNEQF
TRBJ1-1,TRBV19,ASSITGMNTEAF